The TCR beta chain described here comes from a study of chemoradiotherapy in HPV16-positive cancers (dated by TCRdb to about 2022). Turning to the overall study: Using functional T-cell assays on cells from a couple of HPV16-positive patients, the researchers defined candidate HPV-specific T-cell clones and common TCR motifs. Whether T-cell immunity against the HPV oncoproteins E6 and E7 changes during chemoradiotherapy and whether survival is affected by this immunity were examined in the study. Next, the candidate HPV-specific TCRs and motifs were followed in TCR repertoires from over 85 patients with HPV-related cancers.

Repertoires were sampled repeatedly over the course of chemoradiotherapy so that clonal expansion in the tumor microenvironment could be followed. The V and J ends are trimmed by 6 bases and 0 bases, leaving 17 bases between them. The germline V gene (reference sequence) sets CDR1 to LNHDA and CDR2 to SQIVND. CDR3 length: 16 amino acids, cysteine to phenylalanine. Only the CDR3 portion is preserved as DNA: 48 bases, with reading frame beginning at the first base. Of note for this clone: Its antigen is not yet known. No much larger clone is present one base from it, and per-base qualities are unavailable.

The study at large found these results: Expansion of candidate HPV-specific clones and E7-related TCR motifs was observed in the tumor microenvironment during treatment, whereas no such expansion was observed for non-HPV-specific T cells. The functional definition of HPV-specific T cells came from only two HPV16-positive patients, and the survival association was reported for HPV16-positive patients. In HPV16-positive patients, expansion of HPV-responsive T cells during chemoradiotherapy was found to be associated with improved recurrence-free survival.

Library creation used the immunoSEQ multiplex PCR assay. This immuneACCESS table, as held by TCRdb, lists in-frame sequences with V and J called but not all clones. Of the missing ones, under half trace to an unresolved V gene in checked studies; the others have no known cause. Present in this sample are more than 9,500 clones, approximately 88% of which were seen just once. Of the sample, 2% to 2.5% falls within the top ten clones. The sequence was collected from a human donor with HPV-associated anogenital cancer. Sequences were derived from blood, sampled from a patient who underwent chemoradiotherapy. The rearrangement combines TRBV19 with TRBJ1-2; TRBD1 is a possible D gene, resting on 6 matching bases. The nucleotide sequence is TGTGCCAGTAGGAGGGACACCAGGAATACTAACTATGGCTACACCTTC. Its product reads: CASRRDTRNTNYGYTF.